Here is one TCR beta chain with its context. This sample is drawn from a study of shared clonotypes between healthy human individuals. Libraries were prepared by immunoSEQ multiplex PCR; TCRdb keeps only in-frame clonotypes and omits some of them. The sample lists some 1,100,000 clones; around three quarters were seen once. Germline CDR1 SNHLY, CDR2 FYNNEI. V was clipped by 4 bases and J by 8 bases, with 12 bases between them. This CDR3 has 13 residues. This sequence joins TRBV2 and TRBJ2-1; D call uncertain. The TCR originated in a man younger than 30 in good health. Some clones in this sample may be carry-over from other donors' samples. The sequenced sample was memory CD4+ T cells from PBMCs. As to subset: CD45RA-negative fraction. As DNA, the CDR3 is TGTGCCAGCAGTGCTAGGGTTAGGGATGAGCAGTTCTTC. Protein: CASSARVRDEQFF.